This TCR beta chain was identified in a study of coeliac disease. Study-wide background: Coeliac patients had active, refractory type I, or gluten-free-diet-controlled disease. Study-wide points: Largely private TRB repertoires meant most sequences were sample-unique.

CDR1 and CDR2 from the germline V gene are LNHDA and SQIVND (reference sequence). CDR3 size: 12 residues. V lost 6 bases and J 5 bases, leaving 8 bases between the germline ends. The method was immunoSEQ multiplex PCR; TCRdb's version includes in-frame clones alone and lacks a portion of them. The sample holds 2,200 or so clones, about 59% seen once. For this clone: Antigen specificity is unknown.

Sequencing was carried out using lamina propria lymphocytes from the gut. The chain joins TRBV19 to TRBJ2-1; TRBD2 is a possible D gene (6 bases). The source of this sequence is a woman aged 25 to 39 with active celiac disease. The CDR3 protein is CASSGSHNEQFF. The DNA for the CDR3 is TGTGCCAGTAGCGGGAGCCACAATGAGCAGTTCTTC. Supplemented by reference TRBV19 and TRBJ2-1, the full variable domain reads DGGITQSPKYLFRKEGQNVTLSCEQNLNHDAMYWYRQDPGQGLRLIYYSQIVNDFQKGDIAEGYSVSREKKESFPLTVTSAQKNPTAFYLCASSGSHNEQFFGPGTRLTVL.